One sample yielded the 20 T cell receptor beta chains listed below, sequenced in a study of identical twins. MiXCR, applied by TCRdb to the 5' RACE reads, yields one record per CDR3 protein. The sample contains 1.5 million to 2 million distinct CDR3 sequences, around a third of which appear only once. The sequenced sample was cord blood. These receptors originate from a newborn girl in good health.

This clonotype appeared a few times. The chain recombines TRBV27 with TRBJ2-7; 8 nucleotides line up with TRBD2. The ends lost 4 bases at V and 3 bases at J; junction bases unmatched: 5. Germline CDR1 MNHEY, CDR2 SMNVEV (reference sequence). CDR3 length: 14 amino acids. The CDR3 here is CASSWGLGLYEQYF. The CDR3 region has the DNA TGTGCCAGCAGTTGGGGACTAGGCCTCTACGAGCAGTACTTC.

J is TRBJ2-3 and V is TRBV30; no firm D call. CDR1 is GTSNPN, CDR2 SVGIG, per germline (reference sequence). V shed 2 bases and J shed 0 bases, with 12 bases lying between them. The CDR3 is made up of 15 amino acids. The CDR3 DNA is TGTGCCTGGAGTAGAAAGGGCCTGAGCACAGATACGCAGTATTTT. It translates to CAWSRKGLSTDTQYF.

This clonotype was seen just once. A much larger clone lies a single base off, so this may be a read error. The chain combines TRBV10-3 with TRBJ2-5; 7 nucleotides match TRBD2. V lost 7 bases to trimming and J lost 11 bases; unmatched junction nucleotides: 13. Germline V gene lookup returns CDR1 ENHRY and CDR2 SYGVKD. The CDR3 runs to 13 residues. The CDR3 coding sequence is TGTGCCATCAACTCGGGGGGTTCGGATGAGCAGTACTTC. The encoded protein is CAINSGGSDEQYF.

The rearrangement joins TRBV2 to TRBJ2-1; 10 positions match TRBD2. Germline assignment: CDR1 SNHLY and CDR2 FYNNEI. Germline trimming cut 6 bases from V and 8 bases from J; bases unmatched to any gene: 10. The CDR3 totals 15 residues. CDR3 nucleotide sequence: TGTGCCAGCAGCTTAGAGCGGGGGGGCTTGGATGAGCAGTTCTTC. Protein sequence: CASSLERGGLDEQFF.

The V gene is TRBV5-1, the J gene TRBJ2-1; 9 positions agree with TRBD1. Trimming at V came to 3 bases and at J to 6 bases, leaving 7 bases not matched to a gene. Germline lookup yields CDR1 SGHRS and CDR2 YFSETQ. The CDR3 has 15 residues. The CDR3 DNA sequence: TGCGCCAGCAGCTCCCGGGACAGGGTTCCCAATGAGCAGTTCTTC. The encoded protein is CASSSRDRVPNEQFF.

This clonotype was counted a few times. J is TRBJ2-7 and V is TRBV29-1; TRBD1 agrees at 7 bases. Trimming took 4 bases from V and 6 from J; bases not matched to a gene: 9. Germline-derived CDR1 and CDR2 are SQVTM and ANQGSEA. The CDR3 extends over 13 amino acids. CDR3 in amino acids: CSVGDSWIGEQYF. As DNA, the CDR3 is TGCAGCGTTGGGGACAGCTGGATAGGCGAGCAGTACTTC.

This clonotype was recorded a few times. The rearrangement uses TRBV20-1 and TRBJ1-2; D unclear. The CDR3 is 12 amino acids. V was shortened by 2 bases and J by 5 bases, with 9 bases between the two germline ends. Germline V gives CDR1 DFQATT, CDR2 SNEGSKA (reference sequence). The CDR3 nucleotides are TGCAGTGCTAGAAGCGGCCCTTATGGCTACACCTTC. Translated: CSARSGPYGYTF.

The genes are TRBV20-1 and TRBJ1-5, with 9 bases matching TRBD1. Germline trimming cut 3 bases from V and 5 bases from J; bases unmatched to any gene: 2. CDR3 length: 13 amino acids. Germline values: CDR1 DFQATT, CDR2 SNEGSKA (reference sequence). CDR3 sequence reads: CSARDRGHQPQHF. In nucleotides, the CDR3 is TGCAGTGCTAGGGACAGGGGACATCAGCCCCAGCATTTT.

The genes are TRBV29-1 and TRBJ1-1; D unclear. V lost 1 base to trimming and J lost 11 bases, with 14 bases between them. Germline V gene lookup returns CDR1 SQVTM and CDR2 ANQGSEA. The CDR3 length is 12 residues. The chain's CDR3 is CSVEVSGKEAFF. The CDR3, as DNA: TGCAGCGTTGAAGTTTCGGGGAAAGAGGCTTTCTTT.

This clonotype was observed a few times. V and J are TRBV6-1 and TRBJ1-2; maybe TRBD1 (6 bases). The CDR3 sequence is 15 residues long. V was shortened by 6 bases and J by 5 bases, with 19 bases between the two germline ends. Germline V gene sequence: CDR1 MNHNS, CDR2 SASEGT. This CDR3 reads CASSTRSGTPYGYTF. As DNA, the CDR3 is TGTGCCAGCAGCACGAGATCCGGGACACCTTATGGCTACACCTTC.

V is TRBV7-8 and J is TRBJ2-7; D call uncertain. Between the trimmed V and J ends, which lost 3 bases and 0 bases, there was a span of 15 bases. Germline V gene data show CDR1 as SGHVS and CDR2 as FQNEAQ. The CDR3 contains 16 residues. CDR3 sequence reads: CASSFAYQTHSYEQYF. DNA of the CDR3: TGTGCCAGCAGCTTCGCCTACCAGACGCACTCCTACGAGCAGTACTTC.

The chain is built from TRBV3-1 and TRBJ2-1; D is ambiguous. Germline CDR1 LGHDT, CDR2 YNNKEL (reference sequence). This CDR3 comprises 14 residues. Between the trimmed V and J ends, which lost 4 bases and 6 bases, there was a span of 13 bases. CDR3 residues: CASSPLGLRNEQFF. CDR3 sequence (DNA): TGTGCCAGCAGCCCCTTGGGCCTCCGCAATGAGCAGTTCTTC.

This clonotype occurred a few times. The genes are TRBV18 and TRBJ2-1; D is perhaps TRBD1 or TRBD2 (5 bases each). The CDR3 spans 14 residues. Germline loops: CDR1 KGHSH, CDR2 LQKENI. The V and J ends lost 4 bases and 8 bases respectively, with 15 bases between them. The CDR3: CASSLLVEGHEQFF. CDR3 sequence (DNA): TGTGCCAGCTCACTACTGGTTGAGGGGCATGAGCAGTTCTTC.

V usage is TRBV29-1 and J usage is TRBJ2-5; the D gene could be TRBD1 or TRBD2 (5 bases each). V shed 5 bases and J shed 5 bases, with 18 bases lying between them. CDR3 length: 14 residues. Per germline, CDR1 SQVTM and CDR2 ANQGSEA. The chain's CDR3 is CSVLRGEGSETQYF. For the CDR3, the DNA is TGCAGCGTTCTCCGCGGTGAGGGGTCGGAGACCCAGTACTTC.

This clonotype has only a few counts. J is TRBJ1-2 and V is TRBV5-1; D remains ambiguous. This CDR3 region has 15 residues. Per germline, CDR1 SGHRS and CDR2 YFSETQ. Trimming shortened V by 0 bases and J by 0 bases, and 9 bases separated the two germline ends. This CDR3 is CASSLARPSNYGYTF. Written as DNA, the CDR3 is TGCGCCAGCAGCTTGGCCCGGCCCTCTAACTATGGCTACACCTTC.

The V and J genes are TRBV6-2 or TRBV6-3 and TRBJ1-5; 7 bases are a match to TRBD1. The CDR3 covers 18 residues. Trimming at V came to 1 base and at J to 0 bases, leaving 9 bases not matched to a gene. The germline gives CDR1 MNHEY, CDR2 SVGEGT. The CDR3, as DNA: TGTGCCAGCAGTTACTTGAAAGGCACAGGGGCTAGCAATCAGCCCCAGCATTTT. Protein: CASSYLKGTGASNQPQHF.

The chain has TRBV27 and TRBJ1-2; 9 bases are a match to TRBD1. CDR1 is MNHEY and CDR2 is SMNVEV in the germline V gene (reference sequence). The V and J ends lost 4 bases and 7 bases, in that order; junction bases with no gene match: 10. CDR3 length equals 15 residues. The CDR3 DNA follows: TGTGCCAGCAGTTACAGGACAGGGGCCGTCTCTGGCTACACCTTC. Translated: CASSYRTGAVSGYTF.

In nucleotides, the CDR3 is TGTGCCACCAGTGGCGGGACTAGCGGGTTTACCGGGGAGCTGTTTTTT. It encodes CATSGGTSGFTGELFF. The chain couples TRBV24-1 to TRBJ2-2; 12 bases align to TRBD2. The ends lost 5 bases at V and 5 bases at J; junction bases unmatched: 5. The CDR3 contains 16 residues. Germline lookup yields CDR1 KGHDR and CDR2 SFDVKD.

DNA for the CDR3: TGCGCCAGCAGCGTTGTAAGTGGGCCAAGCACAGATACGCAGTATTTT. This encodes CASSVVSGPSTDTQYF. The chain is built from TRBV5-1 and TRBJ2-3; D is undetermined. Germline CDR1 and CDR2: SGHRS and YFSETQ. Trimming removed 4 bases at V and 0 bases at J, with 15 bases between. CDR3 length equals 16 residues.

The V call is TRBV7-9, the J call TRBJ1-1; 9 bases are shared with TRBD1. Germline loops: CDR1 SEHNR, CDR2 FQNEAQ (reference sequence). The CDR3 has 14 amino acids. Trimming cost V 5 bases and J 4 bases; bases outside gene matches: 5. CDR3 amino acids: CASSAWTGVTEAFF. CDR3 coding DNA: TGTGCCAGCAGCGCCTGGACAGGGGTCACTGAAGCTTTCTTT.